These 25 T cell receptor beta chains were sequenced from one sample in a study of T cell responses to AZD1222 COVID-19 vaccine. This table comes from immunoSEQ multiplex PCR, and its TCRdb copy is limited to in-frame clones, with some not included. The sample shows about 170,000 clones, 85% to 95% of them seen only once. This material consisted of peripheral blood, taken on day 0 of AZD1222 vaccination. The receptor set was obtained from an adult in good health.

The chain recombines TRBV10-3 with TRBJ1-1; 9 nucleotides agree with TRBD1. CDR3 length: 16 residues. V shed 6 bases, J shed 1 base, and the junction held 9 bases outside the gene matches. Germline V gene data show CDR1 as ENHRY and CDR2 as SYGVKD. CDR3 sequence reads: CAISPNSGQGNTEAFF. As DNA, the CDR3 is TGTGCCATCAGCCCCAATTCGGGACAGGGGAACACTGAAGCTTTCTTT.

The chain has TRBV7-9 and TRBJ1-1; a weak D match, TRBD1 (6 bases). The CDR3 has 18 amino acids. Per germline, CDR1 SEHNR and CDR2 FQNEAQ (reference sequence). Trimming took off 1 base at V and 0 bases at J, with 18 bases between the two ends. Here the CDR3 reads CASSLGSEQGRVNTEAFF. DNA for the CDR3: TGTGCCAGCAGCTTAGGCTCGGAACAGGGAAGGGTGAACACTGAAGCTTTCTTT.

The rearrangement links TRBV7-8 to TRBJ1-2, with 12 bases matching TRBD1. Germline values: CDR1 SGHVS, CDR2 FQNEAQ. CDR3 length: 17 amino acids. The V and J ends lost 1 base and 7 bases, in that order; junction bases with no gene match: 10. The CDR3 nucleotides are TGTGCCAGCAGCTTAGGTTCGGGACAGGGGGCGGAGGCTGGCTACACCTTC. It specifies CASSLGSGQGAEAGYTF. The entire variable domain, with the rest obtained from reference TRBV7-8 and TRBJ1-2, is as follows: GAGVSQSPRYKVAKRGQDVALRCDPISGHVSLFWYQQALGQGPEFLTYFQNEAQLDKSGLPSDRFFAERPEGSVSTLKIQRTQQEDSAVYLCASSLGSGQGAEAGYTFGSGTRLTVV.

CDR3 sequence (DNA): TGTGCCAGTAGTAAGGGCCCGGGACAGGGCTTCACCGGGGAGCTGTTTTTT. Its protein product is CASSKGPGQGFTGELFF. V and J are TRBV19 and TRBJ2-2; 9 nucleotides line up with TRBD1. The CDR3 spans 17 residues. The trim removed 4 bases at V and 4 bases at J, leaving 10 bases unmatched. Germline values: CDR1 LNHDA, CDR2 SQIVND (reference sequence).

For the CDR3, the DNA is TGCGCCAGCAGCCAAGAAGCGATTGCCAGGGGGGCTTTCTTT. Amino acids: CASSQEAIARGAFF. The J gene is TRBJ1-1, the V gene TRBV4-1, with 7 bases identical to TRBD1. Trimming cost V 0 bases and J 11 bases; bases outside gene matches: 9. This CDR3 region has 14 residues. Germline CDR1 reads MGHRA; CDR2 reads YSYEKL.

This chain joins TRBV6-5 and TRBJ1-1; D is uncertain. Germline values: CDR1 MNHEY, CDR2 SVGAGI. The CDR3 totals 12 residues. Trimming stripped 6 bases from V and 1 base from J, with 6 bases between. The CDR3 reads CASRPGNTEAFF. The CDR3, as DNA: TGTGCCAGCAGGCCCGGGAACACTGAAGCTTTCTTT.

The gene calls are TRBV6-5 and TRBJ2-7; D possibly corresponds to TRBD1 (6 bases). The V gene lost 3 bases and the J gene lost 3 bases, with 15 bases spanning the gap. CDR1 is MNHEY and CDR2 is SVGAGI in the germline V gene. The CDR3 contains 15 residues. The CDR3 nucleotides read TGTGCCAGCAGTTATTCGACCGGGACAAGCTACGAGCAGTACTTC. Translated: CASSYSTGTSYEQYF.

This chain links TRBV12-3 or TRBV12-4 with TRBJ2-7; the D gene is possibly TRBD2 (5 bases). This CDR3 region has 13 residues. V was cut by 6 bases and J by 4 bases, with 13 bases left in between. The CDR3 sequence is CASSKDSSYEQYF. CDR3 bases: TGTGCCAGCAGCAAGGACTCGAGTTACGAGCAGTACTTC.

The CDR3 nucleotides are TGTGCCAGCAGCGTATCAGACCAAGAGACCCAGTACTTC. Amino acids: CASSVSDQETQYF. The chain carries TRBV9 and TRBJ2-5; D is uncertain. Germline lookup yields CDR1 SGDLS and CDR2 YYNGEE. This CDR3 has 13 residues. Trimming removed 1 base from V and 0 bases from J, with 4 bases in between.

The chain uses TRBV7-2 and TRBJ2-5, with D tentatively TRBD2 (5 bases). The germline V gene encodes CDR1 SGHTA and CDR2 FQGNSA. The CDR3 sequence is 14 residues long. Trimming stripped 5 bases from V and 5 bases from J, with 15 bases between. The CDR3 loop is CASSPGVHTETQYF. DNA of the CDR3: TGTGCCAGCAGCCCCGGGGTACATACGGAGACCCAGTACTTC.

The J gene is TRBJ1-5, the V gene TRBV24-1; D might be TRBD1 (6 bases). With 3 bases removed from V and 0 bases from J, the gap between germline ends came to 14 bases. The CDR3 runs to 17 residues. Germline CDR1 is KGHDR and CDR2 is SFDVKD. The chain's CDR3 is CATSDADRINSNQPQHF. CDR3 nucleotides: TGTGCCACCAGTGATGCTGACAGGATAAATAGCAATCAGCCCCAGCATTTT.

This sequence joins TRBV27 and TRBJ2-7, with 9 bases identical to TRBD1. V shed 5 bases and J 1 base; nucleotides not matched to a gene: 12. Germline values: CDR1 MNHEY, CDR2 SMNVEV (reference sequence). The CDR3 contains 17 residues. DNA of the CDR3: TGTGCCAGCAGTCAATATCCGGGACAGGGTCTTTCCTACGAGCAGTACTTC. Translating it yields CASSQYPGQGLSYEQYF.

Concerning this clone itself: Distinct nucleotide sequences in the sample also encode this CDR3. CDR3 DNA: TGCAGCGTTGAACGGGGCTTGAACACTGAAGCTTTCTTT. Protein: CSVERGLNTEAFF. The chain recombines TRBV29-1 with TRBJ1-1, with a weak D call TRBD1 (5 bases). In germline, CDR1 is SQVTM, CDR2 ANQGSEA. The CDR3 is 13 amino acids. With 2 bases removed from V and 0 bases from J, the gap between germline ends came to 7 bases. The entire variable domain, with the rest obtained from reference TRBV29-1 and TRBJ1-1, is as follows: SAVISQKPSRDICQRGTSLTIQCQVDSQVTMMFWYRQQPGQSLTLIATANQGSEATYESGFVIDKFPISRPNLTFSTLTVSNMSPEDSSIYLCSVERGLNTEAFFGQGTRLTVV.

The chain employs TRBV7-2 and TRBJ2-7; 7 bases agree with TRBD1. The germline V gene has CDR1 SGHTA and CDR2 FQGNSA. The length of the CDR3 is 13 residues. Losses at the gene ends were 1 base for V and 4 bases for J; bases not matched to a gene: 1. This chain's CDR3 is CASSLEDRYEQYF. CDR3 bases: TGTGCCAGCAGCTTAGAGGACAGGTACGAGCAGTACTTC.

The V call is TRBV2, the J call TRBJ1-2; D is ambiguous. V gave up 1 base and J gave up 8 bases, with 11 bases separating them. This CDR3 spans 13 amino acids. CDR1 is SNHLY and CDR2 is FYNNEI in the germline V gene. This chain's CDR3 is CASSEGRQTGYTF. The CDR3 DNA sequence: TGTGCCAGCAGTGAAGGCCGCCAGACAGGCTACACCTTC.

The chain uses TRBV30 and TRBJ2-7; 11 nucleotides line up with TRBD2. Trimming removed 0 bases from V and 0 bases from J; junction bases left unmatched: 1. CDR1 and CDR2 from the germline V gene are GTSNPN and SVGIG (reference sequence). The CDR3 length is 15 residues. Here the CDR3 DNA reads TGTGCCTGGAGTGTAGGGACTAGCGGCTCCTACGAGCAGTACTTC. Amino acid sequence: CAWSVGTSGSYEQYF.

This clone was seen just once. The rearrangement joins TRBV6-1 to TRBJ1-5, with 7 bases identical to TRBD1. The CDR3 is 14 residues long. Looked up from germline, CDR1 is MNHNS and CDR2 is SASEGT. Trimming at V came to 3 bases and at J to 4 bases, leaving 3 bases not matched to a gene. In DNA, the CDR3 is TGTGCCAGCAGTGAGGGACAGCTAAATCAGCCCCAGCATTTT. Translation gives CASSEGQLNQPQHF.

The genes are TRBV19 and TRBJ2-6; D gene ambiguous. From germline, CDR1 is LNHDA and CDR2 SQIVND (reference sequence). Trimming shortened V by 8 bases and J by 1 base, and 3 bases separated the two germline ends. This CDR3 has 12 amino acids. The CDR3 DNA is TGTGCCAGTCAGTCTGGGGCCAACGTCCTGACTTTC. This translates into CASQSGANVLTF.

CDR3 nucleotide sequence: TGCGCCAGCAGCCAAGTTCTGGGCACAGATACGCAGTATTTT. Its translation: CASSQVLGTDTQYF. J is TRBJ2-3 and V is TRBV4-1, with D hard to call. Germline V gene data show CDR1 as MGHRA and CDR2 as YSYEKL. This CDR3 is 14 amino acids long. Trimming shortened V by 1 base and J by 1 base, and 6 bases separated the two germline ends.

This chain links TRBV5-6 with TRBJ1-1; D ambiguous. V lost 2 bases and J 6 bases, leaving 11 bases between the germline ends. The CDR3 runs 13 residues. The germline CDR1 and CDR2 sequences are SGHDT and YYEEEE. The CDR3 sequence is CASSLGPRAEAFF. The CDR3 bases are TGTGCCAGCAGCTTAGGGCCTCGGGCTGAAGCTTTCTTT.

This clone was seen once. The V and J genes are TRBV5-1 and TRBJ2-7; D is tentatively TRBD1 or TRBD2 (5 bases each). Trimming cost V 7 bases and J 4 bases, with 18 bases left between them. CDR1 is SGHRS and CDR2 is YFSETQ in the germline V gene. CDR3 length: 14 residues. CDR3 sequence: CASSSDPGRYEQYF. In DNA form, the CDR3 reads TGCGCCAGCTCCTCCGACCCGGGGCGGTACGAGCAGTACTTC.

In its sample, this clone was seen once. The gene calls are TRBV18 and TRBJ1-2; D gene uncertain. This CDR3 is built from 16 residues. Germline CDR1 reads KGHSH; CDR2 reads LQKENI. V was cut by 1 base and J by 3 bases, with 15 bases left in between. The CDR3 DNA reads as TGTGCCAGCTCACCACAAAAGGTCCGGCTAGACTATGGCTACACCTTC. It codes for CASSPQKVRLDYGYTF.

This rearrangement joins TRBV2 to TRBJ2-3; unclear D gene. The CDR3 has 12 residues. The V and J ends lost 6 bases and 0 bases respectively, with 4 bases between them. Germline CDR1 SNHLY, CDR2 FYNNEI. The CDR3 sequence is CASRSSTDTQYF. Here the CDR3 DNA reads TGTGCCAGCAGGTCTAGCACAGATACGCAGTATTTT.

The chain combines TRBV27 with TRBJ2-3, with 7 positions matching TRBD2. The ends lost 5 bases at V and 1 base at J; junction bases unmatched: 12. The CDR3 totals 17 residues. Germline V gene sequence: CDR1 MNHEY, CDR2 SMNVEV (reference sequence). CDR3 DNA sequence: TGTGCCAGCAGTCTCCTAGCGGATGTCTCCCGCACAGATACGCAGTATTTT. This codes for CASSLLADVSRTDTQYF.

This clone was observed once. The chain recombines TRBV6-5 with TRBJ2-5; tentative D call: TRBD2 (5 bases). The ends were cut back, 4 bases at V and 11 bases at J, with 14 bases in the middle. CDR1 is MNHEY, CDR2 SVGAGI, per germline. This CDR3 region has 12 residues. The CDR3 DNA follows: TGTGCCAGCAGTTCCCATGGTAGGACTCAGTACTTC. The encoded protein is CASSSHGRTQYF.